This TCR beta chain was found in a study of T cells in Graves' hyperthyroidism and ophthalmopathy. Germline CDR1 reads MGHRA; CDR2 reads YSYEKL. The CDR3 is made up of 15 amino acids. Trimming cost V 1 base and J 8 bases, with 17 bases left between them. Diagnoses were established using clinical symptoms, serum thyroxine and TRAb, thyroid ultrasound and orbital computed tomography. PBMCs were sourced from roughly 9.7 ml fresh peripheral blood. Study-level points and caveats: Most expanded thyroid clonotypes above 0.001 recurred in blood.

This clonotype has ten or more counts. The antigen is undetermined. The investigators amplified TCR beta CDR3 regions from RNA transcripts. Using the HTBI primer set, a first-round RT-PCR was run on the TCR CDR3. Each CDR3 protein gets one entry after TCRdb re-called the multiplex PCR reads with MiXCR. The sample lists about 300,000 distinct CDR3 sequences; around 15% were seen once. The sample taken for sequencing was blood. The J gene is TRBJ1-1, the V gene TRBV4-1, with a weak D call TRBD1 (6 bases). This receptor was taken from a woman between 40 and 50 years old with Graves' hyperthyroidism. The CDR3 coding sequence is TGCGCCAGCAGCCAAGGAAGACAGGTCGGACTCGAAGCTTTCTTT. Its protein product is CASSQGRQVGLEAFF.